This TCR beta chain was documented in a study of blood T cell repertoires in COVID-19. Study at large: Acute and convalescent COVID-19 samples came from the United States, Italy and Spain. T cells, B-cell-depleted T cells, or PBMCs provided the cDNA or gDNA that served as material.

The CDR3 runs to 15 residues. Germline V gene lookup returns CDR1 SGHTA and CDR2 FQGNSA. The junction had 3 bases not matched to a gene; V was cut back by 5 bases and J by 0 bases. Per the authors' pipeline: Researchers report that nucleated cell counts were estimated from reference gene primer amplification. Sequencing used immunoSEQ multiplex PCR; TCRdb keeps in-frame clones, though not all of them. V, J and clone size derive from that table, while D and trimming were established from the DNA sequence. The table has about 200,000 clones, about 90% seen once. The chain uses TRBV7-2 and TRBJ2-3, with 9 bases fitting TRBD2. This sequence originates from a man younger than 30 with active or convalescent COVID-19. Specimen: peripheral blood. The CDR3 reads CASSRGTSSTDTQYF. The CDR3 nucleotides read TGTGCCAGCAGCCGCGGGACTAGCAGCACAGATACGCAGTATTTT.